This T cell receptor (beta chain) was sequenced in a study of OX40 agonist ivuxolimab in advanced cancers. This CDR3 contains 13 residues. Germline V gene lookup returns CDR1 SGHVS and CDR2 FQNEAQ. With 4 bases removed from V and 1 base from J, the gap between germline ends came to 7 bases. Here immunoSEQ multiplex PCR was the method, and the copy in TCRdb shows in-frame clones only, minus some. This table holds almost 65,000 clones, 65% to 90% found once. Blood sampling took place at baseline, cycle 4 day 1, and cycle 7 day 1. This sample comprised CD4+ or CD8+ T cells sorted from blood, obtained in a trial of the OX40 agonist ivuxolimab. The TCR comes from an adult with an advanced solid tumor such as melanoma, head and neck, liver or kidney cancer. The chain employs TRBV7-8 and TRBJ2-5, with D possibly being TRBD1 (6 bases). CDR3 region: CASSYRVQETQYF. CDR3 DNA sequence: TGTGCCAGCAGCTACAGGGTCCAAGAGACCCAGTACTTC.